The entry below describes one T cell receptor beta chain. This entry comes from a study of monozygotic twins with inflammatory bowel disease. This CDR3 contains 13 residues. Per the germline V gene, CDR1 is MNHNY and CDR2 is SVGAGI (reference sequence). Reprocessing the 5' RACE reads, TCRdb reports a single entry for every CDR3 protein and omits DNA. This specimen shows some 99,000 distinct CDR3 sequences; the ten leading clones hold roughly 12%. This chain links TRBV6-6 with TRBJ2-7. The specimen was blood. This receptor was obtained from a human donor with ulcerative colitis or Crohn's disease, or a healthy co-twin of an affected twin (not recorded which). CDR3 in amino acids: CASSSARTHEQYF.